This T cell receptor beta chain was obtained from a study of Graves' ophthalmopathy and Graves' hyperthyroidism. Study-wide results and limits: The majority of expanded thyroid clonotypes above 0.001 frequency also occurred in blood. Discriminating ophthalmopathy from stable hyperthyroidism, a 13-signature model attained a sensitivity of approximately 90% and a specificity of 81.08%.

Patients newly diagnosed with hyperthyroidism, under 2 months' duration, were aged 18 to 65, the study reports. Other autoimmune diseases, uncontrolled infections, pregnancy or lactation excluded patients from enrollment. The V end lost 7 bases, the J end lost 3 bases, and 12 bases lay between the germline ends. This CDR3 spans 13 amino acids. Germline-derived CDR1 and CDR2 are LNHDA and SQIVND (reference sequence). The TCR beta CDR3 regions underwent amplification from RNA transcripts. Second-round multiplex PCR came after a first-round RT-PCR that employed HTBI primers. TCRdb independently ran MiXCR on the multiplex PCR reads; one entry per CDR3 protein. This sample has about 1.2 million distinct CDR3 sequences, with about 40% found just once. As regards this clonotype: Its antigen is not identified.

The sample consisted of peripheral blood or thyroid tissue (not recorded which). The clonotype comes from an adult man with Graves' hyperthyroidism. The V call is TRBV19, the J call TRBJ1-1; a weak D match, TRBD1 (6 bases). CDR3 sequence reads: CASNRRGYTEAFF. The CDR3 coding sequence is TGTGCCAGTAATCGCAGGGGATACACTGAAGCTTTCTTT.